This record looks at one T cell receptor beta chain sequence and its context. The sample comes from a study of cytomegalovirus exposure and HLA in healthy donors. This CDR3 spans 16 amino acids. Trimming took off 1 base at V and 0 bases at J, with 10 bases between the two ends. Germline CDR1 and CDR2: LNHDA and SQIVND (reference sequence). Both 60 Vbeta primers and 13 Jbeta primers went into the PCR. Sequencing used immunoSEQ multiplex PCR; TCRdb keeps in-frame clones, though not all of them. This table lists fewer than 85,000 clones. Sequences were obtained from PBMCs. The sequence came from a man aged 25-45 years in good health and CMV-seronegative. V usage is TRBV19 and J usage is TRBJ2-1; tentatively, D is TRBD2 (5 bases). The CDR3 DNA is TGTGCCAGTAGTATAGTTCCGGGGAGCTCCTACAATGAGCAGTTCTTC. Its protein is CASSIVPGSSYNEQFF.